A single sample is the source of the 26 T cell receptor beta chains below, sequenced in a study of sequential checkpoint blockade in melanoma. Sequenced by immunoSEQ multiplex PCR; TCRdb stores in-frame clones only, minus some. Among some 1,500 clones, roughly 22% were seen once, and the ten largest hold approximately 12%. Treatment indicated: randomized to nivolumab then ipilimumab (arm A) or the reverse (arm B). The specimen comprised tumor tissue (inferred from file names), sampled from a patient given nivolumab and ipilimumab in sequence. The receptors come from a human donor with melanoma.

This sequence joins TRBV29-1 and TRBJ2-2, with 8 positions matching TRBD1. The germline V gene has CDR1 SQVTM and CDR2 ANQGSEA. The CDR3 is made up of 17 amino acids. Trimming took 3 bases from V and 0 from J; bases not matched to a gene: 9. Here the CDR3 DNA reads TGCAGCGTTGAGGGTCCCGGGACAGGCGCGAACACCGGGGAGCTGTTTTTT. It is translated as CSVEGPGTGANTGELFF.

Relative to its sample, this clone is medium-sized. V is TRBV11-3 and J is TRBJ2-1, with a possible D match to TRBD1 (5 bases). Germline CDR1 and CDR2: SGHNT and YENEEA. V was trimmed by 5 bases and J by 1 base, leaving 9 bases between them. The CDR3 covers 14 residues. The CDR3: CASSQGDSYNEQFF. CDR3 bases: TGTGCCAGCAGCCAGGGCGATTCCTACAATGAGCAGTTCTTC.

This clone is medium-sized by share. The V gene is TRBV6-8, the J gene TRBJ2-3; 14 nucleotides align to TRBD2. CDR1 MNHGY and CDR2 SAAAGT come from the germline V gene. This CDR3 region has 15 residues. V shed 5 bases, J shed 4 bases, and the junction held 2 bases outside the gene matches. CDR3 sequence (DNA): TGTGCCAGCAGTGGACTAGCGGGGGGCTCAGATACGCAGTATTTT. Protein: CASSGLAGGSDTQYF.

The chain couples TRBV30 to TRBJ1-4; D not resolved. This CDR3 has 15 amino acids. V shed 3 bases and J shed 0 bases, with 11 bases lying between them. Germline V gene sequence: CDR1 GTSNPN, CDR2 SVGIG (reference sequence). The CDR3 protein is CAWRKQTATNEKLFF. The CDR3 DNA sequence: TGTGCCTGGAGAAAACAGACTGCAACTAATGAAAAACTGTTTTTT.

V and J are TRBV28 and TRBJ1-4; possible D gene TRBD1, 6 bases. Germline CDR1 reads MDHEN; CDR2 reads SYDVKM. The CDR3 has 14 residues. Trimming shortened V by 5 bases and J by 7 bases, and 14 bases separated the two germline ends. The CDR3 DNA is TGTGCCAGCAGTACTAGGGGGGGCAGTGAAAAACTGTTTTTT. Translated: CASSTRGGSEKLFF.

J is TRBJ2-2 and V is TRBV2; D ambiguous. Germline V lookup: CDR1 SNHLY, CDR2 FYNNEI. The CDR3 loop spans 12 amino acids. Trimming stripped 5 bases from V and 11 bases from J, with 12 bases between. DNA for the CDR3: TGTGCCAGCAGTCCGACCCCGGTCGAGCTGTTTTTT. Encoded protein: CASSPTPVELFF.

V and J are TRBV14 and TRBJ1-2; no firm D call. The V and J ends lost 0 bases and 4 bases respectively, with 12 bases between them. Germline V CDR1 and CDR2: SGHDN, FVKESK. CDR3 size: 15 residues. The CDR3 DNA reads TGTGCCAGCAGCCAAGATATAAACACTCCCTATGGCTACACCTTC. Residues: CASSQDINTPYGYTF.

The chain recombines TRBV19 with TRBJ2-2; 9 nucleotides agree with TRBD1. The CDR3 is 15 amino acids. V trimming: 5 bases; J trimming: 2 bases; junction bases outside the gene matches: 3. Germline CDR1 and CDR2: LNHDA and SQIVND (reference sequence). Written as DNA, the CDR3 is TGTGCCAGTAGTGCAACAGGGGGCAACACCGGGGAGCTGTTTTTT. Its translation is CASSATGGNTGELFF.

The rearrangement links TRBV6-7 to TRBJ2-1; D is unresolved. TRBV6-7 is filed as an ORF, its function uncertain. This CDR3 has 11 amino acids. The V end lost 3 bases, the J end lost 9 bases, and 6 bases lay between the germline ends. The CDR3 DNA is TGTGCCAGCAGTTATGTTGCTGAGCAGTTCTTC. It codes for CASSYVAEQFF.

The chain employs TRBV28 and TRBJ2-1, with 9 bases lining up with TRBD1. Germline V lookup: CDR1 MDHEN, CDR2 SYDVKM. CDR3 length: 13 amino acids. Unmatched junction bases numbered 5, after V lost 6 bases and J lost 8 bases. CDR3 residues: CASSPQGADEQFF. Written as DNA, the CDR3 is TGTGCCAGCAGCCCACAGGGGGCTGATGAGCAGTTCTTC.

The count of this clone is one. The V and J genes are TRBV25-1 and TRBJ2-7, with D perhaps TRBD1 or TRBD2 (5 bases each). V was trimmed by 8 bases and J by 2 bases, leaving 10 bases between them. The CDR3 contains 12 residues. Germline-derived CDR1 and CDR2 are MGHDK and SYGVNS. The CDR3 loop reads CASSRGPYEQYF. As DNA, the CDR3 is TGTGCCAGCTCTCGGGGCCCCTACGAGCAGTACTTC.

This chain uses TRBV18 with TRBJ1-4; D is perhaps TRBD1 (5 bases). The germline V gene encodes CDR1 KGHSH and CDR2 LQKENI. Deletions cut 3 bases from V and 7 bases from J, with 12 bases between. The CDR3 runs to 14 residues. Here the CDR3 DNA reads TGTGCCAGCTCACCGGGTCGACAGACTGAAAAACTGTTTTTT. The encoded protein is CASSPGRQTEKLFF. Supplemented by reference TRBV18 and TRBJ1-4, the full variable domain reads NAGVMQNPRHLVRRRGQEARLRCSPMKGHSHVYWYRQLPEEGLKFMVYLQKENIIDESGMPKERFSAEFPKEGPSILRIQQVVRGDSAAYFCASSPGRQTEKLFFGSGTQLSVL.

The gene calls are TRBV7-7 and TRBJ2-1, with 15 bases identical to TRBD2. The CDR3 is 15 residues long. With 3 bases clipped from V and 7 bases from J, the junction kept 1 base outside the gene matches. CDR1 and CDR2 (germline): SSHAT, FNYEAQ (reference sequence). The CDR3 loop reads CASSFGTSGRNEQFF. The CDR3 coding sequence is TGTGCCAGCAGCTTTGGGACTAGCGGGAGGAATGAGCAGTTCTTC.

This clone was seen a few times. The V gene is TRBV28, the J gene TRBJ2-7; D is ambiguous. The V end lost 9 bases, the J end lost 0 bases, and 12 bases lay between the germline ends. From germline, CDR1 is MDHEN and CDR2 SYDVKM. This CDR3 spans 13 amino acids. The CDR3 nucleotides are TGTGCCAGTATTCGGCCAGGCTCCTACGAGCAGTACTTC. The encoded protein is CASIRPGSYEQYF.

Only a few counts were recorded for this clone. This chain joins TRBV5-1 and TRBJ2-1; D is possibly TRBD1 (6 bases). The CDR3 is made up of 15 amino acids. Trimming stripped 7 bases from V and 3 bases from J, with 17 bases between. Germline V CDR1 and CDR2: SGHRS, YFSETQ. In nucleotides, the CDR3 is TGCGCCAGCTGCAGCCCAGGGGCCCTCTACAATGAGCAGTTCTTC. It yields the protein CASCSPGALYNEQFF.

This clone occurred a few times. The rearrangement links TRBV10-2 to TRBJ1-2; no clear D gene. V lost 3 bases to trimming and J lost 8 bases, with 16 bases between them. Germline V gives CDR1 WSHSY, CDR2 SAAADI. This CDR3 comprises 14 residues. For the CDR3, the DNA is TGCGCCAGCAGTGAACCTGGGTTGATAGTCGGCTACACCTTC. This sequence encodes CASSEPGLIVGYTF.

J is TRBJ1-3 and V is TRBV30, with D unclear. The CDR3 extends over 13 amino acids. The germline V gene encodes CDR1 GTSNPN and CDR2 SVGIG (reference sequence). Between the trimmed V and J ends, which lost 4 bases and 8 bases, there was a span of 15 bases. CDR3 in amino acids: CAWIRGRIHTIYF. CDR3 bases: TGTGCCTGGATCCGGGGTCGAATTCACACCATATATTTT.

This clone was picked up a small number of times. This sequence joins TRBV28 and TRBJ1-3; 9 nucleotides match TRBD1. With V trimmed by 3 bases and J by 4 bases, 7 bases remained unmatched. Looked up from germline, CDR1 is MDHEN and CDR2 is SYDVKM. The CDR3 is 16 residues long. Here the CDR3 reads CASSFLGTGLGNTIYF. In nucleotides, the CDR3 is TGTGCCAGCAGTTTCCTCGGGACAGGGTTAGGAAACACCATATATTTT.

In this sample, this clone is medium-sized. At one of its ends the junction is not consistent with the germline gene, which may arise from a read error. V usage is TRBV6-8 and J usage is TRBJ1-1; 7 bases line up with TRBD1. There are 14 residues in the CDR3. Germline V CDR1 and CDR2: MNHGY, SAAAGT. Here the CDR3 DNA reads TGTGCCATCAGTGTAGCCAGGGGGGAGACTGAAGCTTTCTTT. Translating it yields CAISVARGETEAFF.

This clone qualifies as medium-sized. J is TRBJ1-1 and V is TRBV14; D is unclear. Germline CDR1 SGHDN, CDR2 FVKESK. The length of the CDR3 is 13 residues. V lost 6 bases and J 0 bases, leaving 8 bases between the germline ends. The DNA for the CDR3 is TGTGCCAGCAGTAAGAGCATGAACACTGAAGCTTTCTTT. It codes for CASSKSMNTEAFF.

In this sample, this clone turned up a few times. The chain links TRBV11-3 to TRBJ2-3; the D gene is possibly TRBD2 (6 bases). Trimming stripped 3 bases from V and 5 bases from J, with 15 bases between. The germline V gene has CDR1 SGHNT and CDR2 YENEEA. This CDR3 region has 15 residues. The CDR3 here is CASSFRPGAGDTQYF. CDR3 DNA sequence: TGTGCCAGCAGCTTTCGACCGGGAGCCGGAGATACGCAGTATTTT.

The chain couples TRBV28 to TRBJ1-1, with D possibly TRBD1 on 5 matching bases. The CDR3 runs to 14 residues. The germline V gene encodes CDR1 MDHEN and CDR2 SYDVKM. Trimming took 9 bases from V and 4 from J, leaving 18 bases between them. DNA for the CDR3: TGTGCCAGTAGATCCTGGGGGGTGGGCACTGAAGCTTTCTTT. Translation: CASRSWGVGTEAFF.

There are a few counts of this clone. The CDR3 bases are TGTGCCAGCAGTTTATTGGGGACAGGGAGCCAAGAGACCCAGTACTTC. Its protein is CASSLLGTGSQETQYF. J is TRBJ2-5 and V is TRBV28; 9 bases are a match to TRBD1. The length of the CDR3 is 16 residues. Germline V gene sequence: CDR1 MDHEN, CDR2 SYDVKM. V dropped 1 base and J dropped 1; count of bases not matched to a gene: 4.

This rearrangement joins TRBV14 to TRBJ1-4; 7 bases align to TRBD1. CDR1 SGHDN and CDR2 FVKESK come from the germline V gene. The CDR3 sequence is 11 residues long. Trimming at V came to 8 bases and at J to 12 bases, leaving 6 bases not matched to a gene. The DNA of the CDR3 is TGTGCCAGCTCGAGGACAGGTGAACTGTTTTTT. It yields the protein CASSRTGELFF. The whole variable domain, filled in from reference TRBV14 and TRBJ1-4, reads EAGVTQFPSHSVIEKGQTVTLRCDPISGHDNLYWYRRVMGKEIKFLLHFVKESKQDESGMPNNRFLAERTGGTYSTLKVQPAELEDSGVYFCASSRTGELFFGSGTQLSVL.

This clone came up a few times. Germline is not matched at one junction end, which may reflect a read error. This chain links TRBV6-8 with TRBJ1-1; a weak D match, TRBD1 (5 bases). Germline loops: CDR1 MNHGY, CDR2 SAAAGT. The CDR3 is made up of 13 amino acids. Written as DNA, the CDR3 is TGTGCCATCAGTGGGACGGCGAACACTGAAGCTTTCTTT. Translating it yields CAISGTANTEAFF.

Here the CDR3 reads CASSEGRTYGYTF. The CDR3 DNA is TGTGCCAGCAGTGAAGGCAGAACCTATGGCTACACCTTC. This chain connects TRBV6-1 to TRBJ1-2; D gene unclear. Trimming removed 1 base from V and 4 bases from J, with 7 bases in between. This CDR3 comprises 13 residues. Germline V gene lookup returns CDR1 MNHNS and CDR2 SASEGT.